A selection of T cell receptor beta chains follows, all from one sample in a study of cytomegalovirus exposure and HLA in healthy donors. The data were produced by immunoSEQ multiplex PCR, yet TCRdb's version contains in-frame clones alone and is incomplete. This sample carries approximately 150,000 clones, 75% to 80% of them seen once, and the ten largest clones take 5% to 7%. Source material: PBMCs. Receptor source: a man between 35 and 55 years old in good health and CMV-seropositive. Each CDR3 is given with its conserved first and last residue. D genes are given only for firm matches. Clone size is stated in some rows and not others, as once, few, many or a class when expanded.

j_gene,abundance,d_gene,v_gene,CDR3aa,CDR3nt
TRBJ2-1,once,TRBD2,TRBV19,CASSPTSKSPEQFF,TGTGCCAGTAGCCCGACTAGCAAGTCCCCTGAGCAGTTCTTC
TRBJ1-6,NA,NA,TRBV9,CASTRDNNSPLHF,TGTGCCAGCACCCGGGACAATAATTCACCCCTCCACTTT
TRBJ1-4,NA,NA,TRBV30,CAWSIGGPRRGNEKLFF,TGTGCCTGGAGTATTGGTGGGCCACGCAGGGGTAATGAAAAACTGTTTTTT
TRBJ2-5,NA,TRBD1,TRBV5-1,CASSPGQASGGEQYF,TGCGCCAGCAGCCCAGGACAGGCGTCCGGTGGTGAGCAGTACTTC
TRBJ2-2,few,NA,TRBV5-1,CASSLVAADTGELFF,TGCGCCAGCAGCTTGGTTGCAGCGGACACCGGGGAGCTGTTTTTT
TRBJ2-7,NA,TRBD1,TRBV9,CASSDLGTGAGEQYF,TGTGCCAGCAGCGACCTCGGGACAGGGGCAGGTGAGCAGTACTTC
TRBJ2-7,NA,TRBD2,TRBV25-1,CASSESGRARYEQYF,TGTGCCAGCAGTGAATCGGGGAGGGCGCGGTACGAGCAGTACTTC
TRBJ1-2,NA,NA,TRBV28,CASSYPGSSYGYTF,TGTGCCAGCAGTTATCCGGGTTCTAGCTATGGCTACACCTTC
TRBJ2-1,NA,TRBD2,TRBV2,CASSEPGLAGGRDNEQFF,TGTGCCAGCAGTGAACCGGGACTAGCGGGAGGAAGGGACAATGAGCAGTTCTTC
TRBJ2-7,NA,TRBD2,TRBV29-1,CSATGTSGNHYEQYF,TGCAGCGCCACTGGGACTAGCGGGAATCACTACGAGCAGTACTTC
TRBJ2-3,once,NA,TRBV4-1,CASSQVRGLGTDTQYF,TGCGCCAGCAGCCAAGTACGGGGGTTAGGCACAGATACGCAGTATTTT
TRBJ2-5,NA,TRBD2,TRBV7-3,CASSLRVAGGQETQYF,TGTGCCAGCAGCTTAAGGGTAGCGGGAGGGCAAGAGACCCAGTACTTC
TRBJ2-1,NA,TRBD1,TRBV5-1,CASSLGTGTGTYNEQFF,TGCGCCAGCAGCTTGGGAACCGGGACAGGGACCTACAATGAGCAGTTCTTC
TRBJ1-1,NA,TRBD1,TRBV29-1,CSAGTGVNTEAFF,TGCAGCGCTGGGACAGGGGTGAACACTGAAGCTTTCTTT
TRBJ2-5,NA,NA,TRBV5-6,CASSLQQETQYF,TGTGCCAGCAGCTTACAGCAAGAGACCCAGTACTTC
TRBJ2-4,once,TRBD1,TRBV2,CASSLTGAQNIQYF,TGTGCCAGCAGTTTGACAGGGGCCCAAAACATTCAGTACTTC
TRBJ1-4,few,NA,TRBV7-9,CASSSALPGNEKLFF,TGTGCCAGCAGCTCGGCCCTCCCGGGGAATGAAAAACTGTTTTTT
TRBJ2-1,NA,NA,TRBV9,CASSVQEELNEQFF,TGTGCCAGCAGCGTCCAGGAAGAGCTTAATGAGCAGTTCTTC
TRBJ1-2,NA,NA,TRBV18,CASSPLTELLGYTF,TGTGCCAGCTCACCACTAACAGAGCTTCTTGGCTACACCTTC
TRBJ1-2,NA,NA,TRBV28,CASSTPATVNGYTF,TGTGCCAGCAGTACCCCCGCGACAGTGAATGGCTACACCTTC
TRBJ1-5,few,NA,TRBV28,CASSLGAMGGRNQPQHF,TGTGCCAGCAGTTTAGGCGCTATGGGGGGAAGGAATCAGCCCCAGCATTTT
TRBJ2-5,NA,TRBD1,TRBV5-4,CASSLGQGALGETQYF,TGTGCCAGCAGCTTGGGACAGGGGGCTTTGGGGGAGACCCAGTACTTC
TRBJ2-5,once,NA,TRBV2,CASSRDTIETQYF,TGTGCCAGCAGCCGGGACACCATAGAGACCCAGTACTTC
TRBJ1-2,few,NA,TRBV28,CASSGTGRRGYTF,TGTGCCAGCAGTGGGACTGGCCGAAGGGGCTACACCTTC
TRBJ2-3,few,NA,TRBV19,CASSLADTQYF,TGTGCCAGTAGTCTTGCAGATACGCAGTATTTT
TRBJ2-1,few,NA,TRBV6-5,CASSYGDSRGSEQFF,TGTGCCAGCAGTTACGGGGACTCCCGGGGGAGTGAGCAGTTCTTC
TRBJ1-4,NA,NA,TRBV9,CASSVAQGTTNEKLFF,TGTGCCAGCAGCGTAGCTCAGGGTACGACTAATGAAAAACTGTTTTTT
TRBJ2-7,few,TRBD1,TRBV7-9,CSSSLGTAYEQYF,TGTTCCAGCAGCTTAGGGACAGCCTACGAGCAGTACTTC
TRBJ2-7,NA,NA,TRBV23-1,CASSQSCYEQYF,TGCGCCAGCAGTCAATCCTGCTACGAGCAGTACTTC
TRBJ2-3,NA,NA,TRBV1,CTSRPMGAPGRRHTDTQYF,TGCACCAGCAGACCGATGGGGGCCCCAGGAAGGAGGCACACAGATACGCAGTATTTT
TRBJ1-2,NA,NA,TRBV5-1,CASSLQGGLSYYTF,TGCGCCAGCAGCTTACAGGGTGGGCTTAGTTACTACACCTTC
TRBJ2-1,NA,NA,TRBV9,CASSGGLVVGQFF,TGTGCCAGCAGCGGCGGACTCGTCGTCGGGCAGTTCTTC
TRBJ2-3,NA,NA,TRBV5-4,CASSKDYLGDTQYF,TGTGCCAGCAGCAAGGACTATCTGGGAGATACGCAGTATTTT
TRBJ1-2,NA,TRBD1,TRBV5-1,CASSLSGTGGDGYTF,TGCGCCAGCAGCTTGTCCGGGACAGGGGGCGACGGCTACACCTTC
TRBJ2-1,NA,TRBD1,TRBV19,CASSIGYRGAYNEQFF,TGTGCCAGTAGTATAGGGTACAGGGGTGCCTACAATGAGCAGTTCTTC
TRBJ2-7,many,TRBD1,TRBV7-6,CASSIGQGSYEQYF,TGTGCCAGCAGCATAGGACAGGGATCCTACGAGCAGTACTTC
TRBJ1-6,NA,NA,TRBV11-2,CASSLAGPNSPLHF,TGTGCCAGCAGCTTAGCAGGGCCCAATTCACCCCTCCACTTT
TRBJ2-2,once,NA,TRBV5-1,CASSLRGGELFF,TGCGCCAGCAGCCTCCGGGGGGGGGAGCTGTTTTTT
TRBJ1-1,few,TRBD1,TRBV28,CASSPHPGTGVTEAFF,TGTGCCAGCAGCCCCCACCCCGGGACAGGGGTCACTGAAGCTTTCTTT
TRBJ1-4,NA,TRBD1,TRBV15,CATGGRGREKLFF,TGTGCCACTGGGGGCAGGGGGCGTGAAAAACTGTTTTTT
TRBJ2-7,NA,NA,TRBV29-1,CSVGQSYEQYF,TGCAGCGTCGGACAGTCCTACGAGCAGTACTTC
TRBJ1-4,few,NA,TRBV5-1,CASTQGLTNEKLFF,TGCGCCAGCACCCAGGGACTCACTAATGAAAAACTGTTTTTT
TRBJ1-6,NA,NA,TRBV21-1,CASSYRGSSPLHF,TGTGCCAGCTCATACAGGGGTTCCTCACCCCTCCACTTT
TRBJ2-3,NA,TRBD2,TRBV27,CASSLRWEGPNTQYF,TGTGCCAGCAGTTTACGGTGGGAGGGCCCTAATACGCAGTATTTT
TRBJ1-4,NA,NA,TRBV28,CASSQTEPGEKLFF,TGTGCCAGCAGCCAGACGGAACCCGGGGAAAAACTGTTTTTT
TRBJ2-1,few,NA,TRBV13,CASSYRGRAYNEQFF,TGTGCCAGCAGCTACAGGGGGAGGGCCTACAATGAGCAGTTCTTC
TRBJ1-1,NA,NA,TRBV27,CASSSSTEGNEAFF,TGTGCCAGCAGTAGTTCCACGGAGGGGAATGAAGCTTTCTTT
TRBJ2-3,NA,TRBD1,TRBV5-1,CASSRTGPGTDTQYF,TGCGCCAGCAGCCGGACAGGCCCGGGCACAGATACGCAGTATTTT
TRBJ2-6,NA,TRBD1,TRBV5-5,CASRPDRGKSNVLTF,TGTGCCAGCAGACCGGACAGGGGGAAGTCCAACGTCCTGACTTTC
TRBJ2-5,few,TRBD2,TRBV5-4,CASTTSGSTETQYF,TGTGCCAGCACTACTAGCGGGAGCACCGAGACCCAGTACTTC
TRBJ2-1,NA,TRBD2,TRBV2,CASSESWTSGRAFNEQFF,TGTGCCAGCAGTGAATCCTGGACTAGCGGGAGGGCCTTCAATGAGCAGTTCTTC